The T cell receptor (beta chain) described here comes from a study of blood T cells in healthy people across ages. Germline V gene data show CDR1 as MDHEN and CDR2 as SYDVKM. The CDR3 runs to 15 residues. V trimming: 6 bases; J trimming: 7 bases; junction bases outside the gene matches: 12. Individuals who donated were healthy Caucasians from Russia aged 6 to 90. Study observations and caveats: Across the age range, TCR beta diversity per million T cells fell in a roughly linear way. CMV status of donors was not determined, possibly confounding expanded clonotype changes.

The second PCR ran roughly 6 to 12 cycles with a sample-barcoded 5' primer and J-beta primers. Tagging of each cDNA molecule was performed by a template-switch adaptor with 12 random nucleotides. TCRdb re-called the 5' RACE reads with MiXCR, one entry per CDR3 protein. The repertoire holds about 1.6 million distinct CDR3 sequences, with about 31% as singletons. This clonotype was counted only a few times. Its cognate antigen is unknown. The chain uses TRBV28 and TRBJ2-1, with TRBD1 matching 7 bases. The sample was blood. The sequence was obtained from a woman in her 30s in good health. The DNA for the CDR3 is TGTGCCAGCAGGGTTCCTACAGGGGTGGGAAATGAGCAGTTCTTC. The encoded protein is CASRVPTGVGNEQFF.